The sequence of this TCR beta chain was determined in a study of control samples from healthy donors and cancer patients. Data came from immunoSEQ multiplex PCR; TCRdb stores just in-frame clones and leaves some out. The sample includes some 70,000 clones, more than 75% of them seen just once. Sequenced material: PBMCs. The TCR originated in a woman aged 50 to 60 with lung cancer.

In DNA form, the CDR3 reads TGTGCCAGCAGAGGGTTGTTCGCCGGGGAGCTGTTTTTT. Amino acid sequence: CASRGLFAGELFF. The chain couples TRBV6-5 to TRBJ2-2; unclear D gene. Trimming took 6 bases from V and 6 from J, leaving 11 bases between them. Germline V lookup: CDR1 MNHEY, CDR2 SVGAGI. The CDR3 sequence is 13 residues long.